Sequencing of this TCR beta chain was carried out in a study of blood T cell repertoires in COVID-19. Whole-study context: Some COVID-19 samples were acute and others convalescent; all came from the United States, Italy and Spain. T cells, B-cell-depleted T cells, or PBMCs provided the cDNA or gDNA that served as material.

In the authors' methods: Researchers report that nucleated cell counts were estimated from reference gene primer amplification. Assay: immunoSEQ multiplex PCR; the TCRdb copy retains only in-frame clones and omits some. The DNA was the basis for D and trimming; V, J and clone size are from that table. The data contain about 190,000 clones, 84% of them singletons. V lost 7 bases to trimming and J lost 5 bases, with 11 bases between them. Germline CDR1 and CDR2: MNHNY and SVGAGI (reference sequence). This CDR3 spans 13 amino acids. This clone has just one count. Material for sequencing was peripheral blood. The chain joins TRBV6-6 to TRBJ1-4; D call uncertain. This receptor was taken from a woman aged 70 to 79 with active or convalescent COVID-19. CDR3 nucleotides: TGTGCCAGCACGGGCACGGGGAATGAAAAACTGTTTTTT. The encoded protein is CASTGTGNEKLFF.